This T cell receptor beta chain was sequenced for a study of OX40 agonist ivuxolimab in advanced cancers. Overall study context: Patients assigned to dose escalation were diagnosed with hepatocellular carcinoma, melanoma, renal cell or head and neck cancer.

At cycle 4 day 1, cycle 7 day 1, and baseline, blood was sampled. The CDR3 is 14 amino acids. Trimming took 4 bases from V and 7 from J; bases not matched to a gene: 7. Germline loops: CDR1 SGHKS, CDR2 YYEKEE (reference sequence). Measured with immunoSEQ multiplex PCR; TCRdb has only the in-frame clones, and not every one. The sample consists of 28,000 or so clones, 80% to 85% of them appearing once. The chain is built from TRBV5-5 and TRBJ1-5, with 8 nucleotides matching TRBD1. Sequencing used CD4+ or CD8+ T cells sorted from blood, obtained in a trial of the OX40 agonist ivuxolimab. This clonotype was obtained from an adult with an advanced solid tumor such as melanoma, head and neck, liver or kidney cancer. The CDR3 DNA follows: TGTGCCAGCAGCACCACAGGGGGAAAGCAGCCCCAGCATTTT. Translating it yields CASSTTGGKQPQHF.